The 9 T cell receptor beta chains in this list originate from one sample, sequenced in a study of OX40 agonist ivuxolimab in advanced cancers. Produced via immunoSEQ multiplex PCR; TCRdb's table is partial and in-frame only. The top ten hold around 1% of the sample, which has around 78,000 clones, over 75% seen once. The sample was CD4+ or CD8+ T cells sorted from blood, taken in a trial of the OX40 agonist ivuxolimab. These receptors all stem from an adult with an advanced solid tumor such as melanoma, head and neck, liver or kidney cancer.

The genes are TRBV6-1 and TRBJ1-5; D unclear. The germline V and J ends were trimmed by 7 bases and 6 bases, with 7 bases remaining between them. Germline CDR1 is MNHNS and CDR2 is SASEGT. The CDR3 contains 11 residues. The CDR3: CASNDRQPQHF. The DNA for the CDR3 is TGTGCCAGCAACGATCGTCAGCCCCAGCATTTT.

J is TRBJ1-2 and V is TRBV14, with TRBD1 matching over 9 bases. The CDR3 is 14 amino acids. In germline, CDR1 is SGHDN, CDR2 FVKESK. After removal of 1 base from V and 7 bases from J, the junction contained 4 bases not matched to a gene. CDR3 nucleotide sequence: TGTGCCAGCAGCCAAGTTGCGACAGGGGGTGGCTACACCTTC. This encodes CASSQVATGGGYTF.

This sequence joins TRBV19 and TRBJ1-1; D may be TRBD1 (6 bases). V was cut by 6 bases and J by 1 base, with 12 bases left in between. CDR1 is LNHDA, CDR2 SQIVND, per germline (reference sequence). This CDR3 has 14 amino acids. The CDR3 sequence: CASRIQGTNTEAFF. CDR3 sequence (DNA): TGTGCCAGTAGAATCCAGGGGACGAACACTGAAGCTTTCTTT. Together with reference TRBV19 and TRBJ1-1, the CDR3 gives the full variable domain: DGGITQSPKYLFRKEGQNVTLSCEQNLNHDAMYWYRQDPGQGLRLIYYSQIVNDFQKGDIAEGYSVSREKKESFPLTVTSAQKNPTAFYLCASRIQGTNTEAFFGQGTRLTVV.

This clone showed up just once. The chain has TRBV2 and TRBJ1-2, with a weak D call TRBD1 (6 bases). Trimming cost V 3 bases and J 2 bases, with 10 bases left between them. The V gene's germline CDR1 is SNHLY and CDR2 FYNNEI. The CDR3 runs to 14 residues. The CDR3 nucleotides are TGTGCCAGCAGTGACAGGGGTTTGAACTATGGCTACACCTTC. Encoded protein: CASSDRGLNYGYTF.

The gene calls are TRBV2 and TRBJ2-2; 9 nucleotides match TRBD2. The CDR3 has 14 residues. Germline V gene sequence: CDR1 SNHLY, CDR2 FYNNEI. The junction had 2 bases not matched to a gene; V was cut back by 8 bases and J by 1 base. In DNA, the CDR3 is TGTGCCAGCCAGACTAGCGGGAACACCGGGGAGCTGTTTTTT. Amino acids: CASQTSGNTGELFF.

This clone was observed a few times. The CDR3 sequence: CATSRATGISNYGYTF. In DNA form, the CDR3 reads TGTGCCACCAGCAGAGCGACAGGGATCTCCAACTATGGCTACACCTTC. This chain links TRBV15 with TRBJ1-2; 7 bases fit TRBD1. CDR3 length: 16 amino acids. Germline trimming cut 1 base from V and 2 bases from J; bases unmatched to any gene: 7. Germline V CDR1 and CDR2: LNHNV, YYDKDF (reference sequence).

The chain uses TRBV27 and TRBJ1-2, with 8 nucleotides matching TRBD1. V was clipped by 6 bases and J by 4 bases; unmatched bases: 7. Looked up from germline, CDR1 is MNHEY and CDR2 is SMNVEV (reference sequence). This CDR3 region has 14 residues. The CDR3 DNA follows: TGTGCCAGCAGCCGTGAAGACAGGGGCTATGGCTACACCTTC. Its translation: CASSREDRGYGYTF.

The genes are TRBV15 and TRBJ2-2, with D maybe TRBD2 (6 bases). The CDR3 runs 17 residues. V lost 5 bases and J lost 6, with 22 bases in between. Germline lookup yields CDR1 LNHNV and CDR2 YYDKDF (reference sequence). This CDR3 is CATSSPLGLGTSGELFF. The CDR3 DNA follows: TGTGCCACCAGCTCCCCCCTAGGGTTAGGGACTTCCGGGGAGCTGTTTTTT.

The chain is built from TRBV2 and TRBJ2-7; D may be TRBD1 (5 bases). The V end lost 6 bases, the J end lost 5 bases, and 17 bases lay between the germline ends. CDR3 size: 14 residues. Germline V gene data show CDR1 as SNHLY and CDR2 as FYNNEI. The CDR3 DNA follows: TGTGCCAGCAGAGGCCCCCAGGGCGCAGACGAGCAGTACTTC. Protein sequence: CASRGPQGADEQYF. Using reference TRBV2 and TRBJ2-7 for the parts outside the CDR3, the full variable domain is EPEVTQTPSHQVTQMGQEVILRCVPISNHLYFYWYRQILGQKVEFLVSFYNNEISEKSEIFDDQFSVERPDGSNFTLKIRSTKLEDSAMYFCASRGPQGADEQYFGPGTRLTVT.